Sequencing of this TCR beta chain was carried out in a study of blood T cell repertoires in COVID-19. Study overall: PBMCs, B-cell-depleted T cells, or T cells were the source of the cDNA or gDNA that made up the material.

Germline V gives CDR1 MDHEN, CDR2 SYDVKM. The length of the CDR3 is 13 residues. V was clipped by 7 bases and J by 4 bases; unmatched bases: 4. Across 20 to 25 US areas, participants ranged in age from about 18 to 90 years. Cohort allocation depended upon clinical history that participants reported. Authors' analysis steps: The assay estimated nucleated cells by amplifying reference gene primers. Data came from immunoSEQ multiplex PCR; TCRdb stores just in-frame clones and leaves some out. Clone size and V and J calls were adopted from that table, with D and trimming inferred from the DNA. Of 200,000 to 250,000 clones listed, around nine tenths were seen once; the top ten hold about 15%.

V and J are TRBV28 and TRBJ2-7; 10 bases agree with TRBD1. This TCR was sampled from a woman aged 45-59 years with acute COVID-19. Sequencing used PBMCs or T cells enriched from blood (not recorded which). Written as DNA, the CDR3 is TGTGCCAGCAATAGACAGGGGGCGTACGAGCAGTACTTC. The encoded protein is CASNRQGAYEQYF.